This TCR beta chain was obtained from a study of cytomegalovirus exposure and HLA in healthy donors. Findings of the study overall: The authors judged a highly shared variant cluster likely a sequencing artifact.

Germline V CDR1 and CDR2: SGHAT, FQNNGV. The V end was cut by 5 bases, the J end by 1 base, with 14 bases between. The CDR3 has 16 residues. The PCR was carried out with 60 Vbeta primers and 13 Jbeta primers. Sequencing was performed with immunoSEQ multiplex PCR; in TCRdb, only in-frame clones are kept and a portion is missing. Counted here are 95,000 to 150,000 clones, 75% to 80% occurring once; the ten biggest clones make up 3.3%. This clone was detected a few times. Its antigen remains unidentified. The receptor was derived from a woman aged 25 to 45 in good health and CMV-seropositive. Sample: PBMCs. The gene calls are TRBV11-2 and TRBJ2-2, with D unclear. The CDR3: CASSARVVVNTGELFF. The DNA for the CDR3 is TGTGCCAGCAGCGCCCGGGTAGTAGTGAACACCGGGGAGCTGTTTTTT.